Following are 5 T cell receptor beta chains from one sample sequenced in a study of cytomegalovirus exposure and HLA in healthy donors. Clones were read by immunoSEQ multiplex PCR, and TCRdb kept only the in-frame ones, dropping some. The sample contains 95,000 to 120,000 clones, approximately 94% of which appear only once. Sequenced input: PBMCs. Every receptor here comes from a woman aged 18-29 years in good health and CMV-seronegative.

This rearrangement joins TRBV9 to TRBJ2-1; 7 bases map to TRBD1. This CDR3 has 14 amino acids. Losses at the gene ends were 0 bases for V and 9 bases for J; bases not matched to a gene: 6. Germline V gene lookup returns CDR1 SGDLS and CDR2 YYNGEE. CDR3 coding DNA: TGTGCCAGCAGCGTAGAGGGGACAGTCCTTGAGCAGTTCTTC. Translating gives CASSVEGTVLEQFF.

In this sample, this clone turned up once. This chain uses TRBV6-1 with TRBJ1-2, with a weak D call TRBD1 (6 bases). V was clipped by 1 base and J by 4 bases, with 10 bases between them. Germline CDR1 is MNHNS and CDR2 is SASEGT. There are 14 residues in the CDR3. The CDR3 nucleotides read TGTGCCAGCAGTGAAGGAACAGGGCTCTATGGCTACACCTTC. Protein product: CASSEGTGLYGYTF.

The chain couples TRBV2 to TRBJ2-5; D is ambiguous. Germline CDR1 is SNHLY and CDR2 is FYNNEI. Trimming stripped 7 bases from V and 4 bases from J, with 16 bases between. This CDR3 has 14 residues. The CDR3 region has the DNA TGTGCCAGCAAGCCTGCAGTAACGGGAGAGACCCAGTACTTC. It translates to CASKPAVTGETQYF. The full variable domain, with the rest looked up from reference TRBV2 and TRBJ2-5, is EPEVTQTPSHQVTQMGQEVILRCVPISNHLYFYWYRQILGQKVEFLVSFYNNEISEKSEIFDDQFSVERPDGSNFTLKIRSTKLEDSAMYFCASKPAVTGETQYFGPGTRLLVL.

The rearrangement links TRBV4-3 to TRBJ2-7, with 9 bases lining up with TRBD1. The CDR3 totals 16 residues. Germline V gene sequence: CDR1 LGHNA, CDR2 YSLEER. V was clipped by 1 base and J by 0 bases; unmatched bases: 4. The CDR3 protein is CASSQVPGQGSYEQYF. CDR3 coding DNA: TGCGCCAGCAGCCAAGTCCCGGGACAGGGCTCCTACGAGCAGTACTTC.

CDR3 loop: CASSLRLAAYNEQFF. The CDR3 nucleotides are TGCGCCAGCAGCTTGCGACTAGCGGCCTACAATGAGCAGTTCTTC. V gene TRBV5-1 combines with J gene TRBJ2-1; TRBD2 matches at 9 bases. Germline-derived CDR1 and CDR2 are SGHRS and YFSETQ. There are 15 residues in the CDR3. The V segment lost 1 base and the J segment 2 bases; nucleotides outside the gene matches: 1.